These 17 T cell receptor beta chains were all obtained from the same sample, sequenced in a study of T cells in Graves' hyperthyroidism and ophthalmopathy. RNA transcripts yielded amplified TCR beta CDR3 regions. During a first-round RT-PCR of the TCR CDR3, the HTBI primer set was used. One entry per CDR3 protein, called by TCRdb with MiXCR from the multiplex PCR reads. The sample lists 540,000 or so distinct CDR3 sequences, about half occurring once. Sequencing used peripheral blood or thyroid tissue (not recorded which). The origin of the receptors is an adult woman with Graves' disease, either hyperthyroidism or ophthalmopathy (not recorded which).

V is TRBV7-3 and J is TRBJ2-3, with unresolved D. The CDR3 has 15 amino acids. Germline loops: CDR1 SGHTA, CDR2 FQGTGA. Trimming cost V 5 bases and J 0 bases, with 12 bases left between them. The CDR3 spells CASSPLGASTDTQYF. The CDR3 nucleotides are TGTGCCAGCAGCCCCCTAGGTGCTAGCACAGATACGCAGTATTTT.

The CDR3 is CASSSQQGVEQFF. CDR3 in DNA: TGTGCCAGCAGCTCACAACAGGGGGTCGAGCAGTTCTTC. The chain couples TRBV7-3 to TRBJ2-1; 8 positions agree with TRBD1. Per germline, CDR1 SGHTA and CDR2 FQGTGA. Trimming at V came to 4 bases and at J to 10 bases, leaving 6 bases not matched to a gene. The CDR3 contains 13 residues.

This chain joins TRBV7-2 and TRBJ1-5; D gene unclear. V was pared by 1 base and J by 6 bases, with 22 bases between. The CDR3 totals 18 residues. Germline lookup yields CDR1 SGHTA and CDR2 FQGNSA. For the CDR3, the DNA is TGTGCCAGCAGCTTAGAGAGATACACCGGGGAATGGGGTCAGCCCCAGCATTTT. It encodes CASSLERYTGEWGQPQHF.

The rearrangement uses TRBV5-1 and TRBJ1-1; D ambiguous. Per germline, CDR1 SGHRS and CDR2 YFSETQ. CDR3 length: 13 amino acids. Trimming cost V 0 bases and J 7 bases, with 10 bases left between them. Written as DNA, the CDR3 is TGCGCCAGCAGCTTGGTTGGGGAACTTGAAGCTTTCTTT. Translation gives CASSLVGELEAFF.

The rearrangement links TRBV10-3 to TRBJ2-3; 8 bases fit TRBD2. The CDR3 is made up of 15 amino acids. CDR1 and CDR2 from the germline V gene are ENHRY and SYGVKD. V lost 7 bases to trimming and J lost 0 bases; unmatched junction nucleotides: 6. The CDR3 reads CAITPAGGSTDTQYF. The CDR3 bases are TGTGCCATCACCCCGGCGGGGGGTAGCACAGATACGCAGTATTTT.

This clonotype was seen many times. The V and J genes are TRBV7-9 and TRBJ1-4; D not resolved. The germline V gene has CDR1 SEHNR and CDR2 FQNEAQ (reference sequence). This CDR3 comprises 14 residues. The V and J ends lost 4 bases and 1 base respectively, with 7 bases between them. CDR3 bases: TGTGCCAGCAGCTCACAGAGAACTAATGAAAAACTGTTTTTT. This sequence encodes CASSSQRTNEKLFF.

In this sample, this clonotype turned up many times. The chain couples TRBV11-2 to TRBJ1-1; 8 nucleotides agree with TRBD1. The CDR3 runs 12 residues. With 5 bases clipped from V and 8 bases from J, the junction kept 4 bases outside the gene matches. CDR1 SGHAT and CDR2 FQNNGV come from the germline V gene. CDR3 loop: CASSPGTGEAFF. Written as DNA, the CDR3 is TGTGCCAGCAGCCCCGGGACAGGAGAAGCTTTCTTT.

This clonotype was seen ten or more times. The chain combines TRBV24-1 with TRBJ2-7; 10 nucleotides align to TRBD1. Germline values: CDR1 KGHDR, CDR2 SFDVKD. The CDR3 runs to 16 residues. Unmatched junction bases numbered 5, after V lost 4 bases and J lost 0 bases. The DNA of the CDR3 is TGTGCCACCAGTGACCCCGGGACAGGGGACTCCTACGAGCAGTACTTC. This codes for CATSDPGTGDSYEQYF.

A single count supports this clonotype. A much larger clone sits a single nucleotide away, making a read error possible. J is TRBJ2-7 and V is TRBV6-6; a possible D gene is TRBD1 (6 bases). This CDR3 region has 12 residues. CDR1 and CDR2 from the germline V gene are MNHNY and SVGAGI (reference sequence). V was pared by 8 bases and J by 2 bases, with 10 bases between. In DNA form, the CDR3 reads TGTGCCAGCGGGGGCTTAACCTACGAGCAGTACTTC. This encodes CASGGLTYEQYF.

V is TRBV7-2 and J is TRBJ1-4, with D possibly TRBD1 on 5 matching bases. The V end was cut by 5 bases, the J end by 11 bases, with 12 bases between. This CDR3 spans 12 amino acids. The germline V gene encodes CDR1 SGHTA and CDR2 FQGNSA. CDR3 sequence reads: CASSQRGGKLFF. Here the CDR3 DNA reads TGTGCCAGCAGCCAGCGGGGGGGGAAACTGTTTTTT.

This clonotype was seen ten or more times. J is TRBJ2-7 and V is TRBV5-5; maybe TRBD1 (5 bases). The V gene's germline CDR1 is SGHKS and CDR2 YYEKEE (reference sequence). CDR3 length: 13 residues. V was pared by 3 bases and J by 6 bases, with 13 bases between. CDR3 coding DNA: TGTGCCAGCAGCTCTACAGGAGTAGGCGAGCAGTACTTC. It is translated as CASSSTGVGEQYF.

The J gene is TRBJ1-1, the V gene TRBV20-1; D unclear. CDR3 length: 13 amino acids. The V end was cut by 3 bases, the J end by 5 bases, with 13 bases between. Germline lookup yields CDR1 DFQATT and CDR2 SNEGSKA (reference sequence). The CDR3 DNA is TGCAGTGCTAGCGGTGGGCCGGGAACTGAAGCTTTCTTT. Protein sequence: CSASGGPGTEAFF.

The chain carries TRBV2 and TRBJ1-5; tentatively, D is TRBD1 (5 bases). V was shortened by 5 bases and J by 7 bases, with 15 bases between the two germline ends. The CDR3 extends over 14 amino acids. CDR1 and CDR2 (germline): SNHLY, FYNNEI. The CDR3 reads CASSSGTQPQPQHF. DNA of the CDR3: TGTGCCAGCAGTTCAGGGACCCAGCCCCAGCCCCAGCATTTT.

Turning to this clonotype: A junction end diverges from the germline sequence, so it may reflect a read error. The chain joins TRBV27 to TRBJ2-5; 7 positions match TRBD1. Germline V lookup: CDR1 MNHEY, CDR2 SMNVEV (reference sequence). The CDR3 consists of 17 residues. The CDR3 region has the DNA TGTGCCGGCAGTTTATCCGCCGGGACAGTTCTTCCGGAGACCCAGTACTTC. Amino acid sequence: CAGSLSAGTVLPETQYF.

This clonotype was observed a handful of times. The chain is built from TRBV7-9 and TRBJ1-4; D may be TRBD1 (5 bases). Germline CDR1 is SEHNR and CDR2 is FQNEAQ (reference sequence). The ends were cut back, 11 bases at V and 5 bases at J, with 15 bases in the middle. The CDR3 is made up of 13 amino acids. The CDR3 coding sequence is TGTGCCGGGACTGGTGCGGTGAATGAAAAACTGTTTTTT. Translating it yields CAGTGAVNEKLFF.

This clonotype was observed a few times. Sequence at one end of the junction differs from germline and may be a read error. V is TRBV24-1 and J is TRBJ1-1, with D perhaps TRBD1 (5 bases). Germline V gene sequence: CDR1 KGHDR, CDR2 SFDVKD. The length of the CDR3 is 14 residues. The CDR3 reads CASSDEGMNTEAFF. Here the CDR3 DNA reads TGTGCCAGCAGTGATGAGGGGATGAACACTGAAGCTTTCTTT.

CDR3 coding DNA: TGCAGCGCCTTGGACAGGGGGGTAATGGACACTGAAGCTTTCTTT. Translation gives CSALDRGVMDTEAFF. The chain combines TRBV29-1 with TRBJ1-1; 10 bases fit TRBD1. The germline CDR1 and CDR2 sequences are SQVTM and ANQGSEA. Trimming removed 7 bases from V and 3 bases from J; junction bases left unmatched: 11. CDR3 length equals 15 residues. Drawing the rest from reference TRBV29-1 and TRBJ1-1, the complete variable domain is SAVISQKPSRDICQRGTSLTIQCQVDSQVTMMFWYRQQPGQSLTLIATANQGSEATYESGFVIDKFPISRPNLTFSTLTVSNMSPEDSSIYLCSALDRGVMDTEAFFGQGTRLTVV.